This T cell receptor (beta chain) stems from a study of neurological immune-mediated disorders. Of note for this clonotype: Its antigen remains unidentified.

The study built unsorted libraries from 2 million PBMCs kept at -80 C. TCRdb called the 5' RACE reads again in MiXCR, with one record for every CDR3 protein. The profile covers around 69,000 distinct CDR3 sequences, with roughly 4.8% appearing a single time and 6.9% taken by the ten largest. Germline V CDR1 and CDR2: MNHEY, SMNVEV (reference sequence). Trimming pared 4 bases from V and 6 bases from J, leaving 6 bases between. This CDR3 is 11 amino acids long. Whole-study findings and limits: Private repertoires in all groups were suggested, as expanded clones shared no CDR3 amino acid sequences across subjects. Neither clinical nor MRI features were associated with the multiple sclerosis repertoire cluster.

Sequencing was carried out using PBMCs. The sequence was obtained from a man between 25 and 39 years old with multiple sclerosis. This chain joins TRBV27 and TRBJ1-2; D ambiguous. The CDR3 sequence is CASSSSNGYTF. The DNA for the CDR3 is TGTGCCAGCAGTTCTTCAAATGGCTACACCTTC.